The 21 T cell receptor beta chains listed next were all sequenced from one sample in a study of shared clonotypes between healthy human individuals. Method: immunoSEQ multiplex PCR; TCRdb's copy keeps in-frame clones and lacks some. The sample shows more than 900,000 clones, approximately 80% of them seen only once. Specimen: memory CD4+ T cells from PBMCs. Subset described: CD45RA-negative fraction. Receptors were obtained from a man younger than 35 in good health. Some clones in this sample may be carry-over from other donors' samples.

This rearrangement joins TRBV7-2 to TRBJ1-2; D possibly corresponds to TRBD1 (5 bases). CDR1 SGHTA and CDR2 FQGNSA come from the germline V gene. Between the trimmed V and J ends, which lost 1 base and 7 bases, there was a span of 13 bases. CDR3 size: 14 residues. The CDR3 region is CASSLGDAVGGYTF. The CDR3 nucleotides are TGTGCCAGCAGCTTAGGGGACGCCGTGGGTGGCTACACCTTC.

This clone was counted a few times. The chain is built from TRBV7-2 and TRBJ2-1; the D gene is possibly TRBD2 (5 bases). The CDR3 spans 11 residues. Germline V lookup: CDR1 SGHTA, CDR2 FQGNSA. CDR3 amino acids: CAAGMYNEQFF. CDR3 coding DNA: TGTGCGGCCGGGATGTACAATGAGCAGTTCTTC. The entire variable domain, with the rest obtained from reference TRBV7-2 and TRBJ2-1, is as follows: GAGVSQSPSNKVTEKGKDVELRCDPISGHTALYWYRQSLGQGLEFLIYFQGNSAPDKSGLPSDRFSAERTGGSVSTLTIQRTQQEDSAVYLCAAGMYNEQFFGPGTRLTVL.

The V call is TRBV28, the J call TRBJ2-1; 14 nucleotides match TRBD2. The V gene's germline CDR1 is MDHEN and CDR2 SYDVKM. This CDR3 is built from 18 residues. Germline trimming cut 8 bases from V and 8 bases from J; bases unmatched to any gene: 17. CDR3 loop: CASGWTGGGTSGSDEQFF. DNA of the CDR3: TGTGCCAGCGGGTGGACCGGGGGTGGGACTAGCGGGAGCGATGAGCAGTTCTTC.

This clone has at least ten counts. The chain carries TRBV5-5 and TRBJ1-1; 7 bases align to TRBD1. CDR3 length: 15 amino acids. In germline, CDR1 is SGHKS, CDR2 YYEKEE (reference sequence). The junction had 7 bases not matched to a gene; V was cut back by 4 bases and J by 1 base. The CDR3 DNA reads as TGTGCCAGCAGCCTAACGGACAGGTCGAACACTGAAGCTTTCTTT. Protein: CASSLTDRSNTEAFF.

This rearrangement joins TRBV7-8 to TRBJ2-7; no clear D. The CDR3 is 8 residues long. Germline V gene lookup returns CDR1 SGHVS and CDR2 FQNEAQ. Between the trimmed V and J ends, which lost 10 bases and 6 bases, there was a span of 4 bases. The CDR3 loop is CATGEQYF. The DNA of the CDR3 is TGTGCCACCGGCGAGCAGTACTTC.

The chain uses TRBV5-1 and TRBJ2-4; D is uncertain. The CDR3 loop spans 14 amino acids. With 0 bases removed from V and 5 bases from J, the gap between germline ends came to 9 bases. Germline lookup yields CDR1 SGHRS and CDR2 YFSETQ. The CDR3 bases are TGCGCCAGCAGCTTGGCCGCACACCAAAACATTCAGTACTTC. It specifies CASSLAAHQNIQYF. Filled out from reference TRBV5-1 and TRBJ2-4, the complete variable domain reads KAGVTQTPRYLIKTRGQQVTLSCSPISGHRSVSWYQQTPGQGLQFLFEYFSETQRNKGNFPGRFSGRQFSNSRSEMNVSTLELGDSALYLCASSLAAHQNIQYFGAGTRLSVL.

This chain uses TRBV6-1 with TRBJ2-3; 12 bases are a match to TRBD2. The CDR3 covers 15 residues. V lost 9 bases, J lost 4 bases, and 8 bases stayed unmatched. CDR1 MNHNS and CDR2 SASEGT come from the germline V gene. CDR3 coding DNA: TGTGCCAGTAGACTAGCGGGAGAGTGGGCAGATACGCAGTATTTT. Amino acids: CASRLAGEWADTQYF.

The rearrangement links TRBV5-1 to TRBJ1-5, with D uncertain. Trimming stripped 7 bases from V and 7 bases from J, with 15 bases between. The CDR3 has 13 amino acids. CDR1 SGHRS and CDR2 YFSETQ come from the germline V gene. CDR3 nucleotides: TGCGCCAGCTCCAGCAGTATTGGACAGCCCCAGCATTTT. Protein sequence: CASSSSIGQPQHF. The full variable domain, its missing parts supplied by reference TRBV5-1 and TRBJ1-5, is KAGVTQTPRYLIKTRGQQVTLSCSPISGHRSVSWYQQTPGQGLQFLFEYFSETQRNKGNFPGRFSGRQFSNSRSEMNVSTLELGDSALYLCASSSSIGQPQHFGDGTRLSIL.

V is TRBV5-1 and J is TRBJ1-4, with 9 bases fitting TRBD1. The CDR3 spans 13 residues. CDR1 and CDR2 from the germline V gene are SGHRS and YFSETQ. V was pared by 4 bases and J by 8 bases, with 3 bases of the junction left unmatched. The CDR3 region is CASSRQGGEKLFF. Here the CDR3 DNA reads TGCGCCAGCAGCCGACAGGGGGGCGAAAAACTGTTTTTT.

Notes on this clone: Different DNA sequences within this sample yield the same CDR3. The gene calls are TRBV5-1 and TRBJ2-5; perhaps TRBD1 as D (6 bases). CDR3 size: 14 residues. Trimming left V 2 bases short and J 3 bases short, with 11 bases between. CDR1 is SGHRS and CDR2 is YFSETQ in the germline V gene. In DNA, the CDR3 is TGCGCCAGCAGCTTAGGGGGAACTGAAGAGACCCAGTACTTC. Amino acids: CASSLGGTEETQYF.

This chain connects TRBV11-2 to TRBJ2-5, with D maybe TRBD2 (5 bases). CDR1 is SGHAT, CDR2 FQNNGV, per germline. This CDR3 contains 18 residues. V was clipped by 5 bases and J by 0 bases, with 22 bases between them. The CDR3: CASSPRPGKDWYQETQYF. DNA for the CDR3: TGTGCCAGCAGCCCACGTCCCGGGAAAGATTGGTACCAAGAGACCCAGTACTTC.

The chain has TRBV18 and TRBJ2-7; 7 bases line up with TRBD1. CDR3 length equals 15 residues. The trim removed 2 bases at V and 6 bases at J, leaving 10 bases unmatched. In germline, CDR1 is KGHSH, CDR2 LQKENI. This CDR3 reads CASSPRRQGLTEQYF. The CDR3 DNA reads TGTGCCAGCTCACCAAGGAGACAGGGATTGACCGAGCAGTACTTC.

The genes are TRBV18 and TRBJ2-6; 9 bases align to TRBD1. The CDR3 sequence is 17 residues long. V trimming: 2 bases; J trimming: 3 bases; junction bases outside the gene matches: 5. Germline V CDR1 and CDR2: KGHSH, LQKENI. CDR3 bases: TGTGCCAGCTCACCAGGACAGGGGTTAGGTGGGGCCAACGTCCTGACTTTC. Protein sequence: CASSPGQGLGGANVLTF.

This clone occurred a few times. The V and J genes are TRBV7-3 and TRBJ2-7; TRBD2 matches at 7 bases. With 1 base clipped from V and 4 bases from J, the junction kept 7 bases outside the gene matches. The length of the CDR3 is 15 residues. CDR1 SGHTA and CDR2 FQGTGA come from the germline V gene. The CDR3 loop is CASSLSSGGEYEQYF. The CDR3 bases are TGTGCCAGCAGCTTAAGCTCGGGAGGCGAATACGAGCAGTACTTC.

This clone has just a few counts. The same CDR3 arises from other DNA sequences in this sample as well. V usage is TRBV28 and J usage is TRBJ1-5; D possibly corresponds to TRBD1 (5 bases). Germline CDR1 is MDHEN and CDR2 is SYDVKM. V lost 3 bases to trimming and J lost 7 bases, with 7 bases between them. The CDR3 covers 12 residues. CDR3 protein: CASSLRGQPQHF. CDR3 coding DNA: TGTGCCAGCAGTTTGAGGGGCCAGCCCCAGCATTTT. The whole variable domain, remainder taken from reference TRBV28 and TRBJ1-5, is DVKVTQSSRYLVKRTGEKVFLECVQDMDHENMFWYRQDPGLGLRLIYFSYDVKMKEKGDIPEGYSVSREKKERFSLILESASTNQTSMYLCASSLRGQPQHFGDGTRLSIL.

This clone was found a few times. CDR3 sequence (DNA): TGCGCCAGCAGCGACCTCCGTAGGTCCCCTGAAGCTTTCTTT. It yields the protein CASSDLRRSPEAFF. The V call is TRBV10-2, the J call TRBJ1-1; D not certain. The germline CDR1 and CDR2 sequences are WSHSY and SAAADI. V lost 6 bases, J lost 6 bases, and 17 bases lay in between. The CDR3 contains 14 residues.

This clone came up once. The chain uses TRBV28 and TRBJ1-1; D is perhaps TRBD1 (6 bases). The V and J ends lost 5 bases and 1 base respectively, with 20 bases between them. CDR1 and CDR2 from the germline V gene are MDHEN and SYDVKM. This CDR3 comprises 17 residues. The DNA for the CDR3 is TGTGCCAGCAGTGCTCAAATCGGGATACAGGGGAACACTGAAGCTTTCTTT. Translated, it gives CASSAQIGIQGNTEAFF.

This clone showed up just a few times. This may be a read error: a much more frequent sequence differs by one nucleotide. This rearrangement joins TRBV4-2 to TRBJ2-2; a possible D gene is TRBD2 (6 bases). The CDR3 has 15 residues. Germline V gene sequence: CDR1 LGHNA, CDR2 YNFKEQ. CDR3 nucleotides: TGTGCCAGCAGCCAAGATCACGGGAGTACCGGGGAGCTGCTTTTT. Its protein is CASSQDHGSTGELLF.

V is TRBV2 and J is TRBJ1-1, with D unclear. Trimming stripped 6 bases from V and 1 base from J, with 12 bases between. Germline values: CDR1 SNHLY, CDR2 FYNNEI. The CDR3 extends over 14 amino acids. CDR3 nucleotide sequence: TGTGCCAGCAGGGGAGGGATGGGGAACACTGAAGCTTTCTTT. Protein sequence: CASRGGMGNTEAFF.

The V and J genes are TRBV2 and TRBJ2-7, with D possibly being TRBD1 (5 bases). V was cut by 10 bases and J by 4 bases, with 23 bases left in between. The CDR3 length is 15 residues. The V gene's germline CDR1 is SNHLY and CDR2 FYNNEI. The CDR3 region is CATREGPLASYEQYF. In DNA form, the CDR3 reads TGTGCCACCAGGGAAGGCCCCCTGGCCTCTTACGAGCAGTACTTC.

CDR3 nucleotide sequence: TGTGCCAGCAGCTTAGCGTGGGGGGCTGACACCATATATTTT. It yields the protein CASSLAWGADTIYF. The chain recombines TRBV7-2 with TRBJ1-3; D might be TRBD1 (6 bases). CDR3 length equals 14 residues. The germline V and J ends were trimmed by 0 bases and 8 bases, with 11 bases remaining between them. Germline CDR1 reads SGHTA; CDR2 reads FQGNSA.